This TCR beta chain originates from a study of blood T cells in healthy people across ages. Regarding the study as a whole: Donor CMV infection status was unknown, possibly confounding age-related changes in expanded clonotypes.

A second PCR, run for roughly 6 to 11 cycles, used a sample-barcoded 5' primer plus a J-beta primer mix. TCRdb fed the 5' RACE reads into MiXCR, producing one record per CDR3 protein. The data show approximately 1,700,000 distinct CDR3 sequences, 39% seen once. Total RNA, at least 6 micrograms per sample, was extracted from PBMCs. Notes on this clonotype: Its target is not known.

Trimming removed 0 bases from V and 10 bases from J; junction bases left unmatched: 8. The V gene's germline CDR1 is ENHRY and CDR2 SYGVKD. This CDR3 is 16 amino acids long. This sequence originates from a human donor in good health. Sequences were obtained from blood. This rearrangement joins TRBV10-3 to TRBJ1-6, with 8 bases aligning to TRBD1. The CDR3 DNA reads TGTGCCATCAGTGAGTCCTCAGGGGGCTCGTGGTCACCCCTCCACTTT. It encodes CAISESSGGSWSPLHF.